This T cell receptor beta chain comes out of a study of blood T cell repertoires in COVID-19. Study-level background: Whether acute or convalescent, the COVID-19 samples came from the United States, Italy and Spain.

Per the authors' pipeline: Quantification of nucleated cells was approximated via reference gene primer amplification. Measured with immunoSEQ multiplex PCR; TCRdb has only the in-frame clones, and not every one. The DNA was the basis for D and trimming; V, J and clone size are from that table. The table lists approximately 350,000 clones, under 95% of them singletons. V was cut by 11 bases and J by 3 bases, with 18 bases left in between. The CDR3 extends over 14 amino acids. Germline assignment: CDR1 LNHDA and CDR2 SQIVND (reference sequence). Sequenced: peripheral blood. The chain joins TRBV19 to TRBJ2-3; D perhaps matches TRBD1 (5 bases). The origin of this receptor is a woman between 18 and 29 years old who had recovered from COVID-19. As DNA, the CDR3 is TGTGCCGTGAAACCGACCAGGGCGACAGATACGCAGTATTTT. Its protein product is CAVKPTRATDTQYF.